Following are 2 T cell receptor beta chains from one sample sequenced in a study of identical twins. TCRdb fed the 5' RACE reads into MiXCR, producing one record per CDR3 protein. The sample lists under 350,000 distinct CDR3 sequences, nearly 9.5% seen once, with 5.5% to 9% in the top ten. The data were also submitted as part of a second study, on yellow fever vaccine responses in identical twins.

Sequencing used CD8+ T cells sorted from blood. Receptors were obtained from a woman aged 18 to 35 in good health.

This clonotype showed up many times. This chain links TRBV5-6 with TRBJ2-3, with D maybe TRBD2 (5 bases). The CDR3 contains 14 residues. The ends were cut back, 1 base at V and 2 bases at J, with 8 bases in the middle. Germline values: CDR1 SGHDT, CDR2 YYEEEE. The DNA of the CDR3 is TGTGCCAGCAGCTTGACCGGGGACACAGATACGCAGTATTTT. Its translation is CASSLTGDTDTQYF.

This clonotype was seen more than once but under ten times. The chain carries TRBV5-1 and TRBJ2-7; D remains unclear. CDR1 is SGHRS, CDR2 YFSETQ, per germline. This CDR3 comprises 13 residues. V dropped 0 bases and J dropped 3 bases, with 7 bases sitting between them. CDR3 nucleotide sequence: TGCGCCAGCAGCTTGGCATGGGACTACGAGCAGTACTTC. The encoded protein is CASSLAWDYEQYF. The full variable domain, in which reference TRBV5-1 and TRBJ2-7 provide the parts outside the CDR3, is KAGVTQTPRYLIKTRGQQVTLSCSPISGHRSVSWYQQTPGQGLQFLFEYFSETQRNKGNFPGRFSGRQFSNSRSEMNVSTLELGDSALYLCASSLAWDYEQYFGPGTRLTVT.